Listed below are T cell receptor beta chains from one sample, sequenced in a study of tumor and adjacent non-tumor tissue in lung cancer. TCRdb processed the multiplex PCR reads anew with MiXCR; each CDR3 protein has one entry. This sample has roughly 150,000 distinct CDR3 sequences; around 60% occur once, and the top ten carry 15% to 20%. The sample was lung tumor tissue. The receptors shown here come from a man in his 60s with small cell lung cancer. Each CDR3 is given without its conserved first and last residue. Each record gives: V gene, J gene, CDR3 protein.

V: TRBV11-2; J: TRBJ2-5; CDR3: ASTPQVGTILLGQETQY
V: TRBV10-2; J: TRBJ1-3; CDR3: ASRGRGNTIY
V: TRBV11-3; J: TRBJ2-7; CDR3: ASSLYSLDHYEQY
V: TRBV11-2; J: TRBJ2-3; CDR3: TNSLAGGQY
V: TRBV11-3; J: TRBJ1-1; CDR3: ASSKEGGIEAI
V: TRBV20-1; J: TRBJ1-2; CDR3: SARGEGQGVSGYT
V: TRBV6-2/TRBV6-3; J: TRBJ2-1; CDR3: ASSKLEVGDNEQF
V: TRBV12-3/TRBV12-4; J: TRBJ2-7; CDR3: ASSIFGREQY
V: TRBV4-2; J: TRBJ1-3; CDR3: ASSQEQVDGTIY
V: TRBV19; J: TRBJ1-5; CDR3: ASSINQSGQPQL
V: TRBV5-5; J: TRBJ1-4; CDR3: ASSLGGTAFGKLF
V: TRBV20-1; J: TRBJ1-2; CDR3: SATDREYGYT
V: TRBV6-5; J: TRBJ1-1; CDR3: VGSLIGGTEAF
V: TRBV12-3/TRBV12-4; J: TRBJ1-4; CDR3: VSRGGTGANEKLF
V: TRBV11-1; J: TRBJ2-5; CDR3: ACSRSLGRQETQY
V: TRBV11-3; J: TRBJ2-1; CDR3: ASSSETESQPNGQF
V: TRBV11-1; J: TRBJ2-3; CDR3: ASNLALTDTQY
V: TRBV28; J: TRBJ1-6; CDR3: GSSLWDRVT